The present TCR beta chain was sequenced within a study of Graves' ophthalmopathy and Graves' hyperthyroidism. Amplified material comprised TCR beta CDR3 regions derived from RNA transcripts. First-round RT-PCR with HTBI primers preceded a second-round multiplex PCR. TCRdb re-derived calls from the multiplex PCR reads in MiXCR, one entry per CDR3 protein. Of over a million distinct CDR3 sequences detected, less than 45% appear once; the ten largest clones hold 11%. This clonotype was found once. The clonotype was recovered from an adult man with Graves' hyperthyroidism. Sequencing used peripheral blood or thyroid tissue (not recorded which).

The CDR3 loop is CASSYGRGVNSPLHF. The CDR3 DNA sequence: TGTGCCAGCAGCTATGGCAGAGGGGTAAACTCACCCCTCCACTTT. The rearrangement joins TRBV7-2 to TRBJ1-6, with a weak D call TRBD1 (5 bases). V was trimmed by 4 bases and J by 10 bases, leaving 17 bases between them. The CDR3 is 15 amino acids. Germline CDR1 SGHTA, CDR2 FQGNSA.